The 15 T cell receptor beta chains below were found in one sample sequenced in a study of human T cells and chemical hapten exposure. TCRdb processed the RACE reads anew with MiXCR; each CDR3 protein has one entry. The sample shows 240,000 or so distinct CDR3 sequences, about 9% of them seen only once. Time point reported: pre-sensitization, week 0. The sample's treatment: therapeutic diphenylcyclopropenone sensitization with weekly scalp DPC. The material sequenced was whole blood, taken in connection with sensitization to the hapten diphenylcyclopropenone (DPC). Source of these receptors: a middle-aged woman with alopecia areata. Some clones in this sample may be carry-over from other donors' samples.

This clonotype was recorded many times. The J gene is TRBJ2-5, the V gene TRBV9; D is perhaps TRBD1 (7 bases). CDR3 length: 16 residues. The germline gives CDR1 SGDLS, CDR2 YYNGEE. V was trimmed by 0 bases and J by 5 bases, leaving 17 bases between them. The CDR3 reads CASSVAPRRGQETQYF. The CDR3 DNA sequence: TGTGCCAGCAGCGTAGCCCCCAGGAGGGGGCAGGAGACCCAGTACTTC.

This chain links TRBV27 with TRBJ2-7; D might be TRBD1 or TRBD2, each matching 5 bases. CDR1 is MNHEY, CDR2 SMNVEV, per germline (reference sequence). The ends were cut back, 7 bases at V and 3 bases at J, with 19 bases in the middle. The CDR3 is 15 amino acids. The chain's CDR3 is CASTLLGTTFYEQYF. The CDR3 DNA reads TGTGCCAGCACCCTCCTAGGGACGACATTCTACGAGCAGTACTTC.

The rearrangement links TRBV20-1 to TRBJ2-1; 13 nucleotides match TRBD2. Germline V gene sequence: CDR1 DFQATT, CDR2 SNEGSKA (reference sequence). CDR3 length equals 15 residues. After removal of 6 bases from V and 6 bases from J, the junction contained 8 bases not matched to a gene. CDR3 in amino acids: CSAGGTSGIRNEQFF. For the CDR3, the DNA is TGCAGTGCCGGAGGGACTAGCGGGATCCGCAATGAGCAGTTCTTC.

This clonotype has just a few counts. CDR3 residues: CSARTEKLFF. CDR3 nucleotides: TGCAGTGCTAGAACCGAGAAACTGTTTTTT. The chain is built from TRBV20-1 and TRBJ1-4; no firm D call. The germline CDR1 and CDR2 sequences are DFQATT and SNEGSKA (reference sequence). V was shortened by 2 bases and J by 11 bases, with 6 bases between the two germline ends. The CDR3 sequence is 10 residues long.

V gene TRBV6-5 combines with J gene TRBJ1-1; TRBD1 is a possible D gene (5 bases). The CDR3 totals 14 residues. CDR1 and CDR2 from the germline V gene are MNHEY and SVGAGI. V was trimmed by 4 bases and J by 10 bases, leaving 19 bases between them. The CDR3 region is CASSSSGRSRVAFF. In DNA form, the CDR3 reads TGTGCCAGCAGTTCCTCGGGACGATCCCGTGTAGCTTTCTTT.

This chain connects TRBV28 to TRBJ2-5; D is perhaps TRBD1 or TRBD2 (5 bases each). Trimming stripped 5 bases from V and 2 bases from J, with 24 bases between. The CDR3 has 18 amino acids. From germline, CDR1 is MDHEN and CDR2 SYDVKM. The CDR3 coding sequence is TGTGCCAGCAGTCCGCCGGGACCGGGGACCAGATTGCAAGAGACCCAGTACTTC. Translation: CASSPPGPGTRLQETQYF.

The gene calls are TRBV29-1 and TRBJ2-1, with 7 bases lining up with TRBD2. Germline values: CDR1 SQVTM, CDR2 ANQGSEA. The CDR3 is made up of 14 amino acids. Germline trimming cut 6 bases from V and 2 bases from J; bases unmatched to any gene: 7. The CDR3 spells CSVTTSAAYNEQFF. For the CDR3, the DNA is TGCAGCGTCACTACTAGCGCAGCCTACAATGAGCAGTTCTTC.

The chain combines TRBV12-3 or TRBV12-4 with TRBJ2-3, with 9 nucleotides matching TRBD1. After removal of 5 bases from V and 2 bases from J, the junction contained 8 bases not matched to a gene. The CDR3 loop spans 16 amino acids. In DNA form, the CDR3 reads TGTGCCAGCAGTGGGCTGGGACAGGGAGACACAGATACGCAGTATTTT. Translated: CASSGLGQGDTDTQYF.

This clonotype showed up just a few times. V gene TRBV3-1 combines with J gene TRBJ2-3; 7 bases are shared with TRBD2. The trim removed 3 bases at V and 2 bases at J, leaving 8 bases unmatched. The CDR3 totals 16 residues. Germline V gives CDR1 LGHDT, CDR2 YNNKEL (reference sequence). The chain's CDR3 is CASSHSGRSNTDTQYF. In nucleotides, the CDR3 is TGTGCCAGCAGCCATTCCGGGAGGTCCAACACAGATACGCAGTATTTT.

The J gene is TRBJ2-7, the V gene TRBV2, with D perhaps matching TRBD1 (6 bases). Trimming shortened V by 5 bases and J by 3 bases, and 14 bases separated the two germline ends. This CDR3 is 14 amino acids long. Germline V gene lookup returns CDR1 SNHLY and CDR2 FYNNEI. In nucleotides, the CDR3 is TGTGCCAGCAGTAACAGGGCTGGGTACTACGAGCAGTACTTC. It is translated as CASSNRAGYYEQYF. The variable domain in full, with the rest retrieved from reference TRBV2 and TRBJ2-7, is EPEVTQTPSHQVTQMGQEVILRCVPISNHLYFYWYRQILGQKVEFLVSFYNNEISEKSEIFDDQFSVERPDGSNFTLKIRSTKLEDSAMYFCASSNRAGYYEQYFGPGTRLTVT.

The CDR3 DNA follows: TGTGCCAGCAGCCAAGTGAGGGGGCTTTCCTCAGGTTCACCCCTCCACTTT. This codes for CASSQVRGLSSGSPLHF. The chain is built from TRBV4-2 and TRBJ1-6; 7 bases map to TRBD1. Germline V gene data show CDR1 as LGHNA and CDR2 as YNFKEQ. Trimming at V came to 1 base and at J to 9 bases, leaving 12 bases not matched to a gene. There are 17 residues in the CDR3.

In its sample, this clonotype was seen a few times. This chain uses TRBV7-9 with TRBJ1-4; TRBD1 agrees at 9 bases. Germline lookup yields CDR1 SEHNR and CDR2 FQNEAQ (reference sequence). V shed 4 bases and J 8 bases; nucleotides not matched to a gene: 11. This CDR3 comprises 16 residues. CDR3 sequence (DNA): TGTGCCAGCAGCTCAATCTCCGGGACAGGGAGGGAAAAACTGTTTTTT. Translation: CASSSISGTGREKLFF.

The chain carries TRBV5-5 and TRBJ2-5, with 11 bases lining up with TRBD2. V lost 4 bases to trimming and J lost 2 bases; unmatched junction nucleotides: 10. The CDR3 length is 17 residues. Germline V lookup: CDR1 SGHKS, CDR2 YYEKEE (reference sequence). The CDR3 sequence: CASSAGTSGVWQETQYF. CDR3 nucleotides: TGTGCCAGCAGCGCCGGGACTAGCGGAGTATGGCAAGAGACCCAGTACTTC. Variable domain in full (rest from reference TRBV5-5 and TRBJ2-5): DAGVTQSPTHLIKTRGQQVTLRCSPISGHKSVSWYQQVLGQGPQFIFQYYEKEERGRGNFPDRFSARQFPNYSSELNVNALLLGDSALYLCASSAGTSGVWQETQYFGPGTRLLVL.

This clonotype has more than one count but fewer than ten. V and J are TRBV24-1 and TRBJ2-1; 12 bases align to TRBD2. This CDR3 has 14 amino acids. Trimming removed 7 bases from V and 5 bases from J; junction bases left unmatched: 2. From germline, CDR1 is KGHDR and CDR2 SFDVKD. CDR3 region: CATSRTSGNNEQFF. As DNA, the CDR3 is TGTGCCACCAGCCGGACTAGCGGGAACAATGAGCAGTTCTTC.

This clonotype was found many times. The chain employs TRBV29-1 and TRBJ1-1; the D gene is possibly TRBD1 (5 bases). Trimming took 4 bases from V and 5 from J, leaving 8 bases between them. The CDR3 is 11 residues long. The germline gives CDR1 SQVTM, CDR2 ANQGSEA. CDR3 in amino acids: CSVVWGTEAFF. The CDR3 DNA reads as TGCAGCGTTGTCTGGGGGACTGAAGCTTTCTTT. Full variable domain (missing parts from reference TRBV29-1 and TRBJ1-1): SAVISQKPSRDICQRGTSLTIQCQVDSQVTMMFWYRQQPGQSLTLIATANQGSEATYESGFVIDKFPISRPNLTFSTLTVSNMSPEDSSIYLCSVVWGTEAFFGQGTRLTVV.